This T cell receptor (beta chain) comes out of a study of glioma-infiltrating T cells. Study-level points and caveats: Only very few CDR3 sequences appeared in both tissue and blood. Non-neoplastic patients had below-expected tissue-blood divergence, while all gliomas exceeded expectation.

This CDR3 is built from 17 residues. Germline assignment: CDR1 SGHNT and CDR2 YYREEE (reference sequence). Unmatched junction bases numbered 13, after V lost 4 bases and J lost 3 bases. Using RNA template, CDR3s of TCR alpha and beta were amplified with iRepertoire arm-PCR. TCRdb ran MiXCR on the multiplex PCR reads and lists one entry per CDR3 protein. In the table there are approximately 100,000 distinct CDR3 sequences, about 30% of which are singletons. About this clonotype itself: Its matching antigen is unknown.

The source is a human donor with low-grade glioma or glioblastoma, undergoing nonglioma brain surgery, or in good health (not recorded which). The J gene is TRBJ1-1, the V gene TRBV5-4; TRBD1 matches 9 bases. Sequencing was done on a sample of glioma tissue, nonneoplastic brain tissue, or PBMCs (not recorded which). CDR3 amino acids: CASSPGTGWKGDTEAFF. DNA for the CDR3: TGTGCCAGCAGCCCCGGGACAGGGTGGAAAGGAGACACTGAAGCTTTCTTT.